The present TCR beta chain was sequenced within a study of cytomegalovirus exposure and HLA in healthy donors. Here immunoSEQ multiplex PCR was the method, and the copy in TCRdb shows in-frame clones only, minus some. The profile shows some 60,000 clones, 90% to 97% of them singletons. Germline values: CDR1 SGHRS, CDR2 YFSETQ. Trimming took 0 bases from V and 6 from J; bases not matched to a gene: 3. The CDR3 is made up of 14 amino acids. The TCR originated in a young man in good health and CMV-seronegative. Sequenced: PBMCs. The V call is TRBV5-1, the J call TRBJ2-1; 7 bases are shared with TRBD1. CDR3 protein: CASSLDRGTNEQFF. In DNA form, the CDR3 reads TGCGCCAGCAGCTTGGACAGGGGTACCAATGAGCAGTTCTTC.